These 29 T cell receptor beta chains originate from one sample sequenced in a study of cytomegalovirus exposure and HLA in healthy donors. Primers: 60 Vbeta forward and 13 Jbeta reverse. The data were produced by immunoSEQ multiplex PCR, yet TCRdb's version contains in-frame clones alone and is incomplete. The sample contains about 92,000 clones, 69% of which appear only once. Sequencing used PBMCs. Source of these receptors: a man aged 50 to 59 in good health and CMV-seronegative.

The chain recombines TRBV6-6 with TRBJ1-5, with D possibly TRBD1 on 5 matching bases. CDR3 length: 13 amino acids. V was pared by 2 bases and J by 4 bases, with 6 bases between. Germline-derived CDR1 and CDR2 are MNHNY and SVGAGI (reference sequence). CDR3 DNA: TGTGCCAGCAGTTACAGGGGTAATCAGCCCCAGCATTTT. Encoded protein: CASSYRGNQPQHF.

With respect to this clone: One end of the junction varies from germline; a read error may be responsible. The genes are TRBV7-7 and TRBJ2-1; maybe TRBD2 (5 bases). This CDR3 is built from 15 residues. The V gene's germline CDR1 is SSHAT and CDR2 FNYEAQ (reference sequence). This CDR3 reads CASSLELASYNEQFF. The CDR3 nucleotides are TGTGCTAGCAGCTTAGAATTAGCGTCCTACAATGAGCAGTTCTTC.

The genes are TRBV5-6 and TRBJ1-5, with D unclear. Germline-derived CDR1 and CDR2 are SGHDT and YYEEEE. Trimming took off 3 bases at V and 2 bases at J, with 12 bases between the two ends. The CDR3 sequence is 15 residues long. Here the CDR3 reads CASSSGLYGNQPQHF. CDR3 DNA sequence: TGTGCCAGCAGCTCCGGACTATACGGCAATCAGCCCCAGCATTTT.

This chain links TRBV4-3 with TRBJ2-3; D is possibly TRBD2 (7 bases). The V end lost 0 bases, the J end lost 5 bases, and 15 bases lay between the germline ends. The CDR3 has 16 amino acids. Per germline, CDR1 LGHNA and CDR2 YSLEER. The CDR3 loop reads CASSQDGGGWLDTQYF. CDR3 bases: TGCGCCAGCAGCCAAGATGGGGGGGGCTGGTTAGATACGCAGTATTTT.

This clone occurred once. This rearrangement joins TRBV13 to TRBJ1-1; D is uncertain. This CDR3 is built from 14 residues. The V gene's germline CDR1 is PRHDT and CDR2 FYEKMQ (reference sequence). The V gene lost 5 bases and the J gene lost 2 bases, with 12 bases spanning the gap. The CDR3 protein is CASSPRTGNTEAFF. For the CDR3, the DNA is TGTGCCAGCAGCCCCCGGACGGGAAACACTGAAGCTTTCTTT.

This clone was picked up a small number of times. The V and J genes are TRBV29-1 and TRBJ2-1, with TRBD2 as a possible D gene (5 bases). Trimming left V 5 bases short and J 8 bases short, with 10 bases between. Germline-derived CDR1 and CDR2 are SQVTM and ANQGSEA. The CDR3 is 11 amino acids. The CDR3 loop reads CSVRGADEQFF. The CDR3 nucleotides are TGCAGCGTTAGAGGAGCGGATGAGCAGTTCTTC.

In the case of this clone: Other DNA sequences from this sample encode an identical CDR3 as well. V usage is TRBV11-2 and J usage is TRBJ1-6; no clear D gene. The germline CDR1 and CDR2 sequences are SGHAT and FQNNGV. The CDR3 has 12 amino acids. The V end lost 5 bases, the J end lost 13 bases, and 12 bases lay between the germline ends. The CDR3 DNA reads TGTGCCAGCAGCACTACGTCCTCCCCCCTCCACTTT. The encoded protein is CASSTTSSPLHF.

This clone has only a few counts. The V and J genes are TRBV4-3 and TRBJ2-1, with TRBD2 matching over 16 bases. Germline CDR1 reads LGHNA; CDR2 reads YSLEER. This CDR3 comprises 17 residues. Trimming at V came to 1 base and at J to 4 bases, leaving 1 base not matched to a gene. The CDR3 here is CASSQGGLAGGYNEQFF. For the CDR3, the DNA is TGCGCCAGCAGCCAAGGGGGACTAGCGGGGGGGTACAATGAGCAGTTCTTC.

The V call is TRBV11-2, the J call TRBJ2-7, with 12 bases fitting TRBD2. Trimming removed 5 bases from V and 1 base from J; junction bases left unmatched: 3. This CDR3 has 15 residues. CDR1 and CDR2 from the germline V gene are SGHAT and FQNNGV. The CDR3 is CASSNGLAGSYEQYV. The CDR3, as DNA: TGTGCCAGCAGCAACGGACTAGCGGGATCCTACGAGCAGTACGTC.

The V and J genes are TRBV27 and TRBJ2-6; TRBD1 matches 10 bases. With V trimmed by 4 bases and J by 3 bases, 6 bases remained unmatched. Germline CDR1 MNHEY, CDR2 SMNVEV (reference sequence). This CDR3 region has 17 residues. CDR3 nucleotides: TGTGCCAGCAGTTCGACAGGGGGCTTCGGTGGGGCCAACGTCCTGACTTTC. Amino acids: CASSSTGGFGGANVLTF.

CDR3 in DNA: TGTGCCAGCAGTCTGGCGCAGGGGTGGAATCAGCCCCAGCATTTT. This gives the protein CASSLAQGWNQPQHF. This chain uses TRBV27 with TRBJ1-5; a weak D match, TRBD1 (6 bases). Germline V gene data show CDR1 as MNHEY and CDR2 as SMNVEV (reference sequence). CDR3 length: 15 residues. Trimming shortened V by 5 bases and J by 4 bases, and 15 bases separated the two germline ends.

V and J are TRBV30 and TRBJ1-4; D not certain. V lost 8 bases to trimming and J lost 8 bases, with 15 bases between them. The CDR3 has 12 residues. Per the germline V gene, CDR1 is GTSNPN and CDR2 is SVGIG (reference sequence). This CDR3 reads CAVKWAAEKLFF. The DNA of the CDR3 is TGTGCCGTCAAATGGGCAGCCGAAAAACTGTTTTTT. Full variable domain (remainder filled in from reference TRBV30 and TRBJ1-4): SQTIHQWPATLVQPVGSPLSLECTVEGTSNPNLYWYRQAAGRGLQLLFYSVGIGQISSEVPQNLSASRPQDRQFILSSKKLLLSDSGFYLCAVKWAAEKLFFGSGTQLSVL.

The rearrangement uses TRBV30 and TRBJ1-6; D gene ambiguous. There are 13 residues in the CDR3. Trimming took 4 bases from V and 2 from J, leaving 6 bases between them. Germline values: CDR1 GTSNPN, CDR2 SVGIG (reference sequence). The CDR3 DNA is TGTGCCTGGAATACAGCCTATAATTCACCCCTCCACTTT. It specifies CAWNTAYNSPLHF. Full variable domain (outside the CDR3, taken from reference TRBV30 and TRBJ1-6): SQTIHQWPATLVQPVGSPLSLECTVEGTSNPNLYWYRQAAGRGLQLLFYSVGIGQISSEVPQNLSASRPQDRQFILSSKKLLLSDSGFYLCAWNTAYNSPLHFGNGTRLTVT.

V usage is TRBV4-1 and J usage is TRBJ1-5; D not certain. CDR1 and CDR2 (germline): MGHRA, YSYEKL. This CDR3 is 14 amino acids long. The V and J ends lost 3 bases and 3 bases respectively, with 9 bases between them. The DNA for the CDR3 is TGCGCCAGCAGCCAGAAAACAGCCAATCAGCCCCAGCATTTT. This gives the protein CASSQKTANQPQHF.

CDR3 sequence reads: CASSTRPGGAFF. The CDR3 bases are TGTGCCAGCAGCACCCGACCCGGGGGAGCTTTCTTT. The chain combines TRBV11-1 with TRBJ1-1, with D possibly matching TRBD1 (5 bases). This CDR3 has 12 amino acids. V dropped 5 bases and J dropped 10 bases, with 14 bases sitting between them. The germline CDR1 and CDR2 sequences are SGHAT and FQDESV (reference sequence).

This clone was seen a handful of times. This rearrangement joins TRBV19 to TRBJ2-2; 7 positions agree with TRBD1. V was pared by 6 bases and J by 1 base, with 2 bases of the junction left unmatched. CDR3 length equals 14 residues. Germline lookup yields CDR1 LNHDA and CDR2 SQIVND (reference sequence). The CDR3 sequence: CASSGQENTGELFF. The CDR3 coding sequence is TGTGCCAGTAGCGGACAGGAGAACACCGGGGAGCTGTTTTTT. The complete variable domain, with remaining parts taken from reference TRBV19 and TRBJ2-2, reads DGGITQSPKYLFRKEGQNVTLSCEQNLNHDAMYWYRQDPGQGLRLIYYSQIVNDFQKGDIAEGYSVSREKKESFPLTVTSAQKNPTAFYLCASSGQENTGELFFGEGSRLTVL.

This clone was observed a handful of times. The chain uses TRBV5-1 and TRBJ1-1; 10 nucleotides match TRBD1. Germline V gives CDR1 SGHRS, CDR2 YFSETQ. The CDR3 covers 13 residues. V was clipped by 1 base and J by 12 bases; unmatched bases: 6. Here the CDR3 reads CASSLSGQGDTFF. The CDR3 DNA is TGCGCCAGCAGCTTGAGCGGACAGGGGGATACTTTCTTT.

Only a few counts were recorded for this clone. This chain links TRBV4-2 with TRBJ1-2, with 9 bases fitting TRBD1. J gave up 8 bases and V 3 bases, and 7 bases lay outside the gene matches. Germline V gives CDR1 LGHNA, CDR2 YNFKEQ. This CDR3 has 14 residues. The CDR3 loop reads CASSHGTGKKGYTF. The CDR3, as DNA: TGTGCCAGCAGCCATGGGACAGGGAAGAAGGGCTACACCTTC.

This sequence joins TRBV15 and TRBJ1-5, with unresolved D. Germline CDR1 LNHNV, CDR2 YYDKDF (reference sequence). This CDR3 region has 15 residues. V shed 0 bases and J shed 2 bases, with 8 bases lying between them. CDR3 in amino acids: CATSRDGDGNQPQHF. The CDR3 DNA sequence: TGTGCCACCAGCAGAGACGGAGATGGCAATCAGCCCCAGCATTTT.

The chain recombines TRBV9 with TRBJ1-2; 10 nucleotides line up with TRBD1. With 1 base clipped from V and 4 bases from J, the junction kept 7 bases outside the gene matches. Germline CDR1 and CDR2: SGDLS and YYNGEE. This CDR3 is built from 16 residues. The CDR3 protein is CASSVLGTGVGYGYTF. CDR3 in DNA: TGTGCCAGCAGCGTATTAGGGACAGGGGTTGGCTATGGCTACACCTTC.

This chain joins TRBV11-2 and TRBJ2-1, with D tentatively TRBD1 (6 bases). CDR3 length: 13 amino acids. Trimming pared 7 bases from V and 3 bases from J, leaving 10 bases between. Per germline, CDR1 SGHAT and CDR2 FQNNGV. Here the CDR3 DNA reads TGTGCCAGCAACCAGGGGATCTACAATGAGCAGTTCTTC. Encoded protein: CASNQGIYNEQFF.

The V call is TRBV27, the J call TRBJ1-2, with a tentative D call TRBD1 (5 bases). The V end was cut by 4 bases, the J end by 4 bases, with 16 bases between. Germline V gives CDR1 MNHEY, CDR2 SMNVEV (reference sequence). The CDR3 covers 15 residues. The CDR3 spells CASSYTDPGIYGYTF. As DNA, the CDR3 is TGTGCCAGCAGTTACACTGACCCAGGGATCTATGGCTACACCTTC.

V gene TRBV20-1 combines with J gene TRBJ2-7; D is unresolved. With 3 bases removed from V and 3 bases from J, the gap between germline ends came to 6 bases. The V gene's germline CDR1 is DFQATT and CDR2 SNEGSKA (reference sequence). The CDR3 covers 11 residues. The CDR3 loop is CSASGHYEQYF. Here the CDR3 DNA reads TGCAGTGCTAGTGGCCACTACGAGCAGTACTTC.

There are a few counts of this clone. For the CDR3, the DNA is TGTGCCAGCTACAAGGAACAGGGGGCTACCGAGCAGTACTTC. Protein product: CASYKEQGATEQYF. V gene TRBV5-6 combines with J gene TRBJ2-7, with 9 nucleotides matching TRBD1. The germline gives CDR1 SGHDT, CDR2 YYEEEE. The CDR3 has 14 residues. V shed 7 bases, J shed 6 bases, and the junction held 11 bases outside the gene matches.

The V and J genes are TRBV29-1 and TRBJ2-5; TRBD1 matches 10 bases. This CDR3 is 14 amino acids long. Germline-derived CDR1 and CDR2 are SQVTM and ANQGSEA. The V and J ends lost 6 bases and 7 bases, in that order; junction bases with no gene match: 11. CDR3 protein: CSVRWGQGIGTQYF. The CDR3 DNA reads TGCAGCGTGCGCTGGGGACAGGGGATAGGGACCCAGTACTTC.

This clone turned up a few times. The chain couples TRBV28 to TRBJ2-3, with D tentatively TRBD2 (6 bases). Deletions cut 2 bases from V and 8 bases from J, with 8 bases between. From germline, CDR1 is MDHEN and CDR2 SYDVKM. The CDR3 consists of 12 residues. CDR3 bases: TGTGCCAGCAGTTTAGGCGGGACTACGCAGTATTTT. Encoded protein: CASSLGGTTQYF.

This clone has just one count. The rearrangement uses TRBV7-2 and TRBJ2-7, with D possibly matching TRBD2 (5 bases). The CDR3 length is 14 residues. Germline V gene lookup returns CDR1 SGHTA and CDR2 FQGNSA. With 1 base removed from V and 3 bases from J, the gap between germline ends came to 10 bases. DNA for the CDR3: TGTGCCAGCAGCTTAGGGAGGAATAGCTACGAGCAGTACGTC. Translating it yields CASSLGRNSYEQYV.

The genes are TRBV11-3 and TRBJ2-5; 7 bases fit TRBD1. In germline, CDR1 is SGHNT, CDR2 YENEEA. With V trimmed by 5 bases and J by 7 bases, 10 bases remained unmatched. CDR3 size: 14 residues. The CDR3 DNA is TGTGCCAGCAGCCCACAGGGGAGTTCCGTGACCCAGTACTTC. Its translation is CASSPQGSSVTQYF. The full variable domain, in which reference TRBV11-3 and TRBJ2-5 provide the parts outside the CDR3, is EAGVVQSPRYKIIEKKQPVAFWCNPISGHNTLYWYLQNLGQGPELLIRYENEEAVDDSQLPKDRFSAERLKGVDSTLKIQPAELGDSAVYLCASSPQGSSVTQYFGPGTRLLVL.

The chain employs TRBV10-1 and TRBJ2-1; 12 nucleotides agree with TRBD2. J gave up 6 bases and V 6 bases, and 0 bases lay outside the gene matches. The CDR3 covers 13 residues. CDR1 and CDR2 from the germline V gene are WNHNN and SYGVQD (reference sequence). The CDR3 is CASRGLAGNEQFF. CDR3 DNA: TGCGCCAGCAGGGGACTAGCGGGCAATGAGCAGTTCTTC.